This TCR beta chain was recovered during a study of T-cell reconstitution after alpha-beta-depleted transplantation in children. It was with unique molecular identifiers that the TCRbeta library was prepared. Each CDR3 protein gets one entry after TCRdb re-called the PCR reads with MiXCR. Of fewer than 25,000 distinct CDR3 sequences in the sample, roughly 11% were seen once. This clonotype has a count of ten or more. This CDR3 comprises 11 residues. V lost 5 bases and J 5 bases, leaving 6 bases between the germline ends. Germline CDR1 is SGHTA and CDR2 is FQGNSA. The J gene is TRBJ2-5, the V gene TRBV7-2; D not resolved. The receptor was derived from a human donor who donated a stem cell graft to a child with chronic granulomatous disease. This specimen was PBMCs from the stem cell graft donor, taken from the stem cell graft. CDR3 residues: CASSDSETQYF. The CDR3 DNA reads TGTGCCAGCAGCGATAGTGAGACCCAGTACTTC.